These 20 T cell receptor beta chains originate from one sample sequenced in a study of cytomegalovirus exposure and HLA in healthy donors. Researchers ran the PCR with 60 Vbeta and 13 Jbeta primers. The assay was immunoSEQ multiplex PCR, and TCRdb's table has in-frame clones only and misses some. This table has about 100,000 clones, roughly 76% appearing once. The specimen sequenced was PBMCs. These receptors all come from a woman aged 55-69 years in good health and CMV-seropositive.

The CDR3 region is CATRTGGNTGELFF. Here the CDR3 DNA reads TGTGCCACCCGGACAGGGGGCAACACCGGGGAGCTGTTTTTT. This chain links TRBV6-5 with TRBJ2-2; 11 nucleotides match TRBD1. V was pared by 10 bases and J by 2 bases, with 3 bases of the junction left unmatched. The CDR3 loop spans 14 amino acids. In germline, CDR1 is MNHEY, CDR2 SVGAGI.

The CDR3 region has the DNA TGTGCCAGCAGCTCCCGAGACTATAACTATGGCTACACCTTC. It is translated as CASSSRDYNYGYTF. The V and J genes are TRBV7-9 and TRBJ1-2; no clear D gene. This CDR3 contains 14 residues. Trimming pared 4 bases from V and 1 base from J, leaving 10 bases between. Germline V gives CDR1 SEHNR, CDR2 FQNEAQ (reference sequence).

On this clone: One end of the junction varies from germline; a read error may be responsible. The chain carries TRBV7-7 and TRBJ2-1; TRBD2 matches at 8 bases. The germline CDR1 and CDR2 sequences are SSHAT and FNYEAQ (reference sequence). This CDR3 has 15 amino acids. The DNA for the CDR3 is TGTGCTAGCAGCACGAGCGGGAGCGTCGGGAATGAGCAGTTCTTC. Translating it yields CASSTSGSVGNEQFF.

The chain uses TRBV19 and TRBJ2-4; D might be TRBD1 (6 bases). Between the trimmed V and J ends, which lost 6 bases and 0 bases, there was a span of 9 bases. This CDR3 has 14 amino acids. The germline V gene has CDR1 LNHDA and CDR2 SQIVND (reference sequence). The CDR3 sequence is CASRGAVAKNIQYF. The DNA for the CDR3 is TGTGCCAGTAGGGGGGCAGTAGCCAAAAACATTCAGTACTTC.

The gene calls are TRBV9 and TRBJ2-7, with 11 positions matching TRBD1. The trim removed 0 bases at V and 0 bases at J, leaving 2 bases unmatched. The CDR3 extends over 16 amino acids. CDR1 and CDR2 (germline): SGDLS, YYNGEE. The CDR3 nucleotides read TGTGCCAGCAGCGTAGGTGGGACAGGGGGCTCCTACGAGCAGTACTTC. It specifies CASSVGGTGGSYEQYF.

The rearrangement links TRBV7-9 to TRBJ2-4, with TRBD2 matching 14 bases. V dropped 5 bases and J dropped 5; count of bases not matched to a gene: 2. The germline gives CDR1 SEHNR, CDR2 FQNEAQ (reference sequence). The CDR3 runs to 15 residues. Here the CDR3 reads CASSVTSGRENIQYF. As DNA, the CDR3 is TGTGCCAGCAGCGTGACTAGCGGGAGGGAAAACATTCAGTACTTC.

This clone was detected only a few times. This chain connects TRBV4-1 to TRBJ1-4, with D uncertain. This CDR3 is built from 15 residues. The V end was cut by 4 bases, the J end by 0 bases, with 9 bases between. CDR1 is MGHRA and CDR2 is YSYEKL in the germline V gene. This chain's CDR3 is CASSPGFATNEKLFF. The CDR3 bases are TGCGCCAGCAGCCCCGGGTTTGCAACTAATGAAAAACTGTTTTTT.

This clone was seen only a few times. This sequence joins TRBV5-6 and TRBJ1-4; D not resolved. From germline, CDR1 is SGHDT and CDR2 YYEEEE. There are 13 residues in the CDR3. V lost 4 bases and J 9 bases, leaving 13 bases between the germline ends. This CDR3 is CASSVGVGQKLFF. The CDR3 nucleotides are TGTGCCAGCAGCGTTGGCGTTGGGCAAAAACTGTTTTTT.

Concerning this clone: Sequence at one end of the junction differs from germline and may be a read error. V usage is TRBV7-9 and J usage is TRBJ1-5; no definite D call. There are 12 residues in the CDR3. In germline, CDR1 is SEHNR, CDR2 FQNEAQ (reference sequence). The CDR3 sequence: CSSSLRREPQHF. The CDR3 DNA sequence: TGTTCCAGCAGCTTAAGGAGGGAGCCCCAGCATTTT.

The chain recombines TRBV28 with TRBJ1-2; the D is unclear. V dropped 7 bases and J dropped 7 bases, with 13 bases sitting between them. Germline assignment: CDR1 MDHEN and CDR2 SYDVKM. The CDR3 consists of 12 residues. The CDR3 DNA sequence: TGTGCCAGCAATAAAGAGACACCTGGCTACACCTTC. It translates to CASNKETPGYTF.

The gene calls are TRBV2 and TRBJ2-7, with 10 bases lining up with TRBD2. Per germline, CDR1 SNHLY and CDR2 FYNNEI. CDR3 size: 15 residues. V was clipped by 4 bases and J by 5 bases; unmatched bases: 8. CDR3 DNA: TGTGCCAGCAGTGCTCCCCGGCTAGCGGGAGACGAGCAGTACTTC. Its translation: CASSAPRLAGDEQYF.

This rearrangement joins TRBV9 to TRBJ2-5, with 7 bases lining up with TRBD1. The ends lost 1 base at V and 7 bases at J; junction bases unmatched: 7. The CDR3 has 14 residues. Per germline, CDR1 SGDLS and CDR2 YYNGEE. The CDR3 protein is CASSVMTGTGTQYF. The CDR3 DNA sequence: TGTGCCAGCAGCGTAATGACAGGGACGGGGACCCAGTACTTC.

V is TRBV7-3 and J is TRBJ2-5; tentative D call: TRBD2 (5 bases). The germline V and J ends were trimmed by 1 base and 2 bases, with 11 bases remaining between them. Germline CDR1 reads SGHTA; CDR2 reads FQGTGA. This CDR3 is built from 15 residues. The CDR3 reads CASSLRRGSQETQYF. The CDR3 bases are TGTGCCAGCAGCTTAAGGAGAGGGAGTCAAGAGACCCAGTACTTC.

The rearrangement joins TRBV5-4 to TRBJ2-5; D call uncertain. Germline CDR1 SGHNT, CDR2 YYREEE (reference sequence). V lost 9 bases to trimming and J lost 5 bases, with 11 bases between them. The CDR3 extends over 11 amino acids. The CDR3 loop is CATSSRETQYF. The CDR3 region has the DNA TGTGCCACCTCCTCGAGGGAGACCCAGTACTTC.

This chain uses TRBV2 with TRBJ1-1, with D possibly TRBD1 on 6 matching bases. The ends were cut back, 7 bases at V and 1 base at J, with 13 bases in the middle. CDR1 and CDR2 (germline): SNHLY, FYNNEI. The CDR3 contains 14 residues. The CDR3 is CASTPGAGNTEAFF. The CDR3 coding sequence is TGTGCCAGCACCCCAGGGGCTGGGAACACTGAAGCTTTCTTT.

This clone showed up just once. The chain combines TRBV5-1 with TRBJ1-2; perhaps TRBD1 as D (6 bases). CDR3 length: 13 residues. Trimming took 0 bases from V and 6 from J, leaving 9 bases between them. CDR1 and CDR2 from the germline V gene are SGHRS and YFSETQ. The CDR3 coding sequence is TGCGCCAGCAGCTTGGGGACAGCGGATGGCTACACCTTC. This encodes CASSLGTADGYTF.

The gene calls are TRBV27 and TRBJ2-1; TRBD2 agrees at 8 bases. Trimming removed 5 bases from V and 3 bases from J; junction bases left unmatched: 9. Germline assignment: CDR1 MNHEY and CDR2 SMNVEV (reference sequence). There are 16 residues in the CDR3. As DNA, the CDR3 is TGTGCCAGCAGTCACCTTAGCGGGACCCTCTACAATGAGCAGTTCTTC. Encoded protein: CASSHLSGTLYNEQFF.

Comment on this clone: Compared with germline, one end of the junction differs, possibly owing to a read error. The chain employs TRBV7-9 and TRBJ2-5; possible D gene TRBD2, 6 bases. The germline CDR1 and CDR2 sequences are SEHNR and FQNEAQ (reference sequence). The CDR3 is 15 amino acids. This CDR3 reads CSSSRSGRGQETQYF. For the CDR3, the DNA is TGTTCCAGCAGCCGTAGCGGCCGAGGTCAAGAGACCCAGTACTTC.

The rearrangement joins TRBV6-1 to TRBJ2-2; possibly TRBD2 for D (5 bases). V dropped 3 bases and J dropped 3 bases, with 11 bases sitting between them. The CDR3 runs to 15 residues. Germline V CDR1 and CDR2: MNHNS, SASEGT. CDR3 bases: TGTGCCAGCAGTGAGTTTGTGGGAGACACCGGGGAGCTGTTTTTT. Its translation is CASSEFVGDTGELFF.

This rearrangement joins TRBV15 to TRBJ2-1, with a tentative D call TRBD1 (5 bases). Germline V gene data show CDR1 as LNHNV and CDR2 as YYDKDF (reference sequence). Trimming took off 1 base at V and 7 bases at J, with 11 bases between the two ends. CDR3 length: 14 residues. The CDR3 DNA is TGTGCCACCAGCAGAGGGGGCGGCCAAAATGAGCAGTTCTTC. This gives the protein CATSRGGGQNEQFF. The whole variable domain, filled in from reference TRBV15 and TRBJ2-1, reads DAMVIQNPRYQVTQFGKPVTLSCSQTLNHNVMYWYQQKSSQAPKLLFHYYDKDFNNEADTPDNFQSRRPNTSFCFLDIRSPGLGDTAMYLCATSRGGGQNEQFFGPGTRLTVL.